The 19 T cell receptor beta chains below all came from one sample that was sequenced in a study of vaccination and CD4 T cells after COVID-19. The antigens for these receptors are not known. The study sequenced cultured CD4+ T cell DNA using the Oncomine TCR Beta short-read assay. TCRdb passed the PCR reads through MiXCR, listing each CDR3 protein once. This repertoire shows thousands of distinct CDR3 sequences, 60% to 70% found once; its top ten account for 24%. Treatment in this sample: roughly nine-day PBMC culture with coronavirus spike peptide pools or control peptides (ViraFEST assay). The sample taken for sequencing was CD4+ T cells from blood, cultured in vitro. The receptors originated from a human donor who had recovered from COVID-19.

The V call is TRBV6-1, the J call TRBJ1-2; TRBD1 matches 10 bases. There are 15 residues in the CDR3. V lost 4 bases, J lost 3 bases, and 5 bases stayed unmatched. Germline V gene data show CDR1 as MNHNS and CDR2 as SASEGT. Written as DNA, the CDR3 is TGTGCCAGCAGTGTAAGGACAGGGGGGGACTATGGCTACACCTTC. This encodes CASSVRTGGDYGYTF.

J is TRBJ1-2 and V is TRBV7-3; no clear D gene. The CDR3 runs 13 residues. The germline V gene encodes CDR1 SGHTA and CDR2 FQGTGA. With 5 bases removed from V and 0 bases from J, the gap between germline ends came to 7 bases. CDR3 sequence (DNA): TGTGCCAGCAGCCCTCAGCCTAACTATGGCTACACCTTC. Its protein is CASSPQPNYGYTF.

The rearrangement links TRBV20-1 to TRBJ2-7, with a weak D call TRBD2 (6 bases). Looked up from germline, CDR1 is DFQATT and CDR2 is SNEGSKA (reference sequence). CDR3 length: 16 residues. V lost 0 bases, J lost 4 bases, and 19 bases lay in between. DNA for the CDR3: TGCAGTGCTAGAGACCCTCTCGGGAAAGGGACTTACGAGCAGTACTTC. Translated, it gives CSARDPLGKGTYEQYF.

CDR3 sequence reads: CASSLKGAGGYTF. CDR3 bases: TGTGCCAGCAGCTTGAAGGGGGCAGGGGGCTACACCTTC. The V gene is TRBV5-4, the J gene TRBJ1-2; 7 bases are shared with TRBD1. This CDR3 contains 13 residues. CDR1 is SGHNT and CDR2 is YYREEE in the germline V gene (reference sequence). V lost 1 base to trimming and J lost 8 bases; unmatched junction nucleotides: 5. The whole variable domain, remainder taken from reference TRBV5-4 and TRBJ1-2, is ETGVTQSPTHLIKTRGQQVTLRCSSQSGHNTVSWYQQALGQGPQFIFQYYREEENGRGNFPPRFSGLQFPNYSSELNVNALELDDSALYLCASSLKGAGGYTFGSGTRLTVV.

This chain joins TRBV7-8 and TRBJ2-1; unclear D gene. V lost 0 bases to trimming and J lost 4 bases, with 7 bases between them. The CDR3 loop spans 14 amino acids. The germline gives CDR1 SGHVS, CDR2 FQNEAQ. CDR3 DNA sequence: TGTGCCAGCAGCTTAGCGCACTTGTACAATGAGCAGTTCTTC. It specifies CASSLAHLYNEQFF.

The CDR3 DNA is TGCAGTGCTACTAGACGCGCACTACAATATGGCTACACCTTC. Translated: CSATRRALQYGYTF. V is TRBV20-1 and J is TRBJ1-2; D remains unclear. The germline V and J ends were trimmed by 4 bases and 5 bases, with 17 bases remaining between them. This CDR3 comprises 14 residues. Germline V lookup: CDR1 DFQATT, CDR2 SNEGSKA (reference sequence).

The chain is built from TRBV20-1 and TRBJ2-3; TRBD1 might be the D (5 bases). Trimming left V 5 bases short and J 2 bases short, with 8 bases between. The CDR3 has 12 residues. Looked up from germline, CDR1 is DFQATT and CDR2 is SNEGSKA (reference sequence). The CDR3: CSAPDNTDTQYF. DNA of the CDR3: TGCAGTGCTCCGGACAACACAGATACGCAGTATTTT.

The rearrangement links TRBV25-1 to TRBJ1-6; 7 bases map to TRBD1. Per the germline V gene, CDR1 is MGHDK and CDR2 is SYGVNS. Trimming cost V 6 bases and J 0 bases; bases outside gene matches: 8. This CDR3 region has 17 residues. CDR3 amino acids: CASRAHRGSSYNSPLHF. DNA for the CDR3: TGTGCCAGCAGGGCTCACAGGGGAAGCTCCTATAATTCACCCCTCCACTTT.

The rearrangement uses TRBV27 and TRBJ1-3; a weak D match, TRBD1 (6 bases). Trimming shortened V by 8 bases and J by 0 bases, and 23 bases separated the two germline ends. The CDR3 contains 18 residues. Per germline, CDR1 MNHEY and CDR2 SMNVEV (reference sequence). CDR3 bases: TGTGCCAGCCGGGCCCAGGGGTTCGGCCCACACTCTGGAAACACCATATATTTT. This codes for CASRAQGFGPHSGNTIYF.

This clonotype was observed once. The V gene is TRBV15, the J gene TRBJ2-3; no reliable D call. V gave up 6 bases and J gave up 1 base, with 14 bases separating them. Germline V gives CDR1 LNHNV, CDR2 YYDKDF (reference sequence). CDR3 length: 15 amino acids. CDR3 in DNA: TGTGCCACCAGTCTTAGGCTTCAGGGCACAGATACGCAGTATTTT. Translated, it gives CATSLRLQGTDTQYF.

The chain recombines TRBV20-1 with TRBJ2-7; maybe TRBD2 (7 bases). Germline V gene data show CDR1 as DFQATT and CDR2 as SNEGSKA (reference sequence). V gave up 4 bases and J gave up 4 bases, with 17 bases separating them. This CDR3 comprises 14 residues. CDR3 sequence reads: CSANSRGGLYEQYF. The DNA of the CDR3 is TGCAGTGCTAATTCGAGGGGGGGGCTTTACGAGCAGTACTTC.

This chain connects TRBV28 to TRBJ2-5; 8 bases agree with TRBD1. Germline values: CDR1 MDHEN, CDR2 SYDVKM. Trimming at V came to 6 bases and at J to 5 bases, leaving 8 bases not matched to a gene. The CDR3 spans 14 residues. This CDR3 reads CASSQGQGWETQYF. CDR3 DNA sequence: TGTGCCAGCAGCCAAGGACAGGGTTGGGAGACCCAGTACTTC.

V gene TRBV6-1 combines with J gene TRBJ2-7; 8 bases fit TRBD2. The CDR3 contains 16 residues. The V and J ends lost 3 bases and 9 bases, in that order; junction bases with no gene match: 16. CDR1 and CDR2 from the germline V gene are MNHNS and SASEGT. The CDR3 coding sequence is TGTGCCAGCAGTGAGGGGTCGGCGGGAGGACTGCGACTGCAGTACTTC. It codes for CASSEGSAGGLRLQYF.

The rearrangement uses TRBV5-4 and TRBJ1-2; D not resolved. Germline CDR1 is SGHNT and CDR2 is YYREEE (reference sequence). The CDR3 is 15 residues long. V lost 4 bases and J 5 bases, leaving 18 bases between the germline ends. Here the CDR3 DNA reads TGTGCCAGCAGCCTACGGAGCACGGGAGGTTATGGCTACACCTTC. It translates to CASSLRSTGGYGYTF.

Within the sample, this clonotype is large. The V call is TRBV7-2, the J call TRBJ2-1, with D perhaps matching TRBD1 (6 bases). Germline-derived CDR1 and CDR2 are SGHTA and FQGNSA. This CDR3 comprises 15 residues. V lost 6 bases and J lost 2, with 14 bases in between. CDR3 sequence: CASRFTRDTYNEQFF. CDR3 DNA sequence: TGTGCCAGCAGGTTTACCCGGGACACCTACAATGAGCAGTTCTTC.

V and J are TRBV23-1 and TRBJ1-2; possibly TRBD1 for D (6 bases). TRBV23-1 is assigned to the ORF class and has an uncertain function. The CDR3 has 13 residues. Trimming took 6 bases from V and 6 from J, leaving 14 bases between them. CDR3 nucleotides: TGCGCCAGCAGACGGGGACACCGAGATGGCTACACCTTC. Translation gives CASRRGHRDGYTF.

The chain carries TRBV20-1 and TRBJ1-1, with D possibly matching TRBD1 (5 bases). Looked up from germline, CDR1 is DFQATT and CDR2 is SNEGSKA (reference sequence). The CDR3 is 13 residues long. V was shortened by 4 bases and J by 0 bases, with 9 bases between the two germline ends. As DNA, the CDR3 is TGCAGTGCTATTGGACACTTGAACACTGAAGCTTTCTTT. Amino acid sequence: CSAIGHLNTEAFF.

J is TRBJ2-4 and V is TRBV10-2, with TRBD1 identical over 7 bases. The CDR3 covers 12 residues. The germline V gene has CDR1 WSHSY and CDR2 SAAADI. Trimming removed 6 bases from V and 8 bases from J; junction bases left unmatched: 4. CDR3 sequence (DNA): TGCGCCAGCAGGAACAGGGGCGACATTCAGTACTTC. It translates to CASRNRGDIQYF.

The V and J genes are TRBV20-1 and TRBJ2-5; 8 bases map to TRBD2. The germline gives CDR1 DFQATT, CDR2 SNEGSKA (reference sequence). The V and J ends lost 3 bases and 8 bases, in that order; junction bases with no gene match: 8. CDR3 length: 13 residues. CDR3 protein: CSASPGLEGTQYF. In nucleotides, the CDR3 is TGCAGTGCTAGCCCGGGACTAGAGGGAACCCAGTACTTC.